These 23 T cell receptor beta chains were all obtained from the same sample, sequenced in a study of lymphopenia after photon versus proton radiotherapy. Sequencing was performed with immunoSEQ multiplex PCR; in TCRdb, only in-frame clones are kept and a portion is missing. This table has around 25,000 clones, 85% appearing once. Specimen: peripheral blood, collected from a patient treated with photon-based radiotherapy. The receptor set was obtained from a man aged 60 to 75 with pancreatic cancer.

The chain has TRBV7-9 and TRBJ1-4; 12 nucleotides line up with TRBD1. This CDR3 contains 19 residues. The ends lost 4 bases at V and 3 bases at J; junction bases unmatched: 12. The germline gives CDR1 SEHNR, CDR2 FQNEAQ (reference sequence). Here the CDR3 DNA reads TGTGCCAGCAGCTCACCGGGACAGGGGGCCCGGTTGGCTAATGAAAAACTGTTTTTT. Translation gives CASSSPGQGARLANEKLFF.

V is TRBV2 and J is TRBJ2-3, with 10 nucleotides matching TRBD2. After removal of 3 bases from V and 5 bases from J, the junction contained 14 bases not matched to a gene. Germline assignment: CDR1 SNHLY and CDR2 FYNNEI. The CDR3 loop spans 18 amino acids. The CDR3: CASSEGWPSGGLGDTQYF. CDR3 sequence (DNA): TGTGCCAGCAGTGAGGGTTGGCCTAGCGGGGGACTAGGAGATACGCAGTATTTT.

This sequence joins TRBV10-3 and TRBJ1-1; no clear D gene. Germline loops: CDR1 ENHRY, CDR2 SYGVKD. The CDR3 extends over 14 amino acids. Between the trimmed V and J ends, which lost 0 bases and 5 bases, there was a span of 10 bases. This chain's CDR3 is CAISESRAGTEAFF. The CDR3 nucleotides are TGTGCCATCAGTGAGTCTAGGGCTGGGACTGAAGCTTTCTTT.

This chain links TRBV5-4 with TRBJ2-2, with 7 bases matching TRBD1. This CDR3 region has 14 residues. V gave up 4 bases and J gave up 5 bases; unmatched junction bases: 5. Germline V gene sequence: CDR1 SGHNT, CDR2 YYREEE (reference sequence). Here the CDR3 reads CASSRDRATGELFF. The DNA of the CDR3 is TGTGCCAGCAGCCGGGACAGAGCAACCGGGGAGCTGTTTTTT.

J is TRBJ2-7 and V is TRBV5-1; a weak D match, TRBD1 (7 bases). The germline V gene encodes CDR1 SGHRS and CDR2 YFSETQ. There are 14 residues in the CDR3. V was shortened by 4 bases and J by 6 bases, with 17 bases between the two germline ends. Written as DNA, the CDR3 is TGCGCCAGCAGCCTTGGACAGGAGGGGGTCGAGCAGTACTTC. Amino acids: CASSLGQEGVEQYF.

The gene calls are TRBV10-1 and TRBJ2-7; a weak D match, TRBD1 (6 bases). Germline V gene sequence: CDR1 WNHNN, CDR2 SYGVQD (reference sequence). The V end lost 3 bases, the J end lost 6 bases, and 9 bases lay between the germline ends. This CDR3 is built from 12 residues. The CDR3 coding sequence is TGCGCCAGCAGTGACCCACAGGGCGAGCAGTACTTC. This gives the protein CASSDPQGEQYF.

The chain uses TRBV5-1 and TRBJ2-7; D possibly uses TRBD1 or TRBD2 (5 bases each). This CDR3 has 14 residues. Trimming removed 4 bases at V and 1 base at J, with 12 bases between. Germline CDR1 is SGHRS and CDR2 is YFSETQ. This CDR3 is CASSPGTESYEQYF. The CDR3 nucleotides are TGCGCCAGCAGCCCGGGGACGGAATCCTACGAGCAGTACTTC.

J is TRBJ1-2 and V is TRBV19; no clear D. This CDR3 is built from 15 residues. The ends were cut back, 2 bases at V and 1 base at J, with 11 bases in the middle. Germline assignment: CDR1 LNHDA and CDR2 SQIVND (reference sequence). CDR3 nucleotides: TGTGCCAGTAGTATATTAGACATCAGTAACTATGGCTACACCTTC. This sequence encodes CASSILDISNYGYTF.

CDR3 bases: TGCGCCAGCAGCTTGGACAGGGCCGACACCGGGGAGCTGTTTTTT. Translating gives CASSLDRADTGELFF. The chain uses TRBV5-1 and TRBJ2-2; maybe TRBD1 (6 bases). V dropped 0 bases and J dropped 3 bases, with 9 bases sitting between them. The germline gives CDR1 SGHRS, CDR2 YFSETQ. The CDR3 consists of 15 residues.

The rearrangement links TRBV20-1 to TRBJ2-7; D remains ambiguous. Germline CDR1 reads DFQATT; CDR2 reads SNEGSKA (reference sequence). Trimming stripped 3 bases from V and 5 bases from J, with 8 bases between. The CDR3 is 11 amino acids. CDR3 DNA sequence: TGCAGTGCTAGTAAGGTTCACGAGCAGTACTTC. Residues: CSASKVHEQYF.

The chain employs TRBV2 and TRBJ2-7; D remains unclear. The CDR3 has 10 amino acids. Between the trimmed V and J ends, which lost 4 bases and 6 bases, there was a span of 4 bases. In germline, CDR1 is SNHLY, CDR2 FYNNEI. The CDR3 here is CASSAFEQYF. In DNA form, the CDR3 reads TGTGCCAGCAGTGCTTTCGAGCAGTACTTC.

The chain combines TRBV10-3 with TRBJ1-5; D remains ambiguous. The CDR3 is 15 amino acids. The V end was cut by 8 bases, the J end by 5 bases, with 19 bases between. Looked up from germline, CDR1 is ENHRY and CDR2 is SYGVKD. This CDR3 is CAIAGSGGSDQPQHF. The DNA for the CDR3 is TGTGCCATCGCTGGGTCTGGTGGCAGTGATCAGCCCCAGCATTTT.

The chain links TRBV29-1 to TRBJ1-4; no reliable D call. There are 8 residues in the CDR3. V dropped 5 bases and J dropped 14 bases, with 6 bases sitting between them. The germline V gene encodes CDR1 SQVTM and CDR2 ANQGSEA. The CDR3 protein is CSVPSLFF. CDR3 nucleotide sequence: TGCAGCGTTCCCAGTCTGTTTTTT.

Here the CDR3 DNA reads TGTGCCTGGGGACTCGGTTTCTCGGCCTACACCTTC. Protein sequence: CAWGLGFSAYTF. The J gene is TRBJ1-2, the V gene TRBV30; D ambiguous. The CDR3 has 12 amino acids. CDR1 GTSNPN and CDR2 SVGIG come from the germline V gene (reference sequence). Trimming pared 5 bases from V and 10 bases from J, leaving 17 bases between.

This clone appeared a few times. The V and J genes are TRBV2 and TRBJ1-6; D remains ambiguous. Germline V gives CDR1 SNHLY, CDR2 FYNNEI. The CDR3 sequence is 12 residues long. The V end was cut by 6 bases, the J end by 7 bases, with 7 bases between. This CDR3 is CASRNVNSPLHF. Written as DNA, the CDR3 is TGTGCCAGCAGGAACGTGAATTCACCCCTCCACTTT.

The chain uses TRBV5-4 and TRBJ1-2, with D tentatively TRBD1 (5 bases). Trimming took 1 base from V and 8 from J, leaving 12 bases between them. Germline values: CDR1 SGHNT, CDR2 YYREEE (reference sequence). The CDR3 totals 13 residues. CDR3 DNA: TGTGCCAGCAGCTTGTGGGATAGACAGGGCTACACCTTC. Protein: CASSLWDRQGYTF. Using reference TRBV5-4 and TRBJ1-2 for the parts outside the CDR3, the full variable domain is ETGVTQSPTHLIKTRGQQVTLRCSSQSGHNTVSWYQQALGQGPQFIFQYYREEENGRGNFPPRFSGLQFPNYSSELNVNALELDDSALYLCASSLWDRQGYTFGSGTRLTVV.

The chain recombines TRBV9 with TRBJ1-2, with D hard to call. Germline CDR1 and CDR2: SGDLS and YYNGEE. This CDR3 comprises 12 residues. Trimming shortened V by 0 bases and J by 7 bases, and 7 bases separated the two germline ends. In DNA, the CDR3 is TGTGCCAGCAGCGTAGGTGGAGGTGGCTACACCTTC. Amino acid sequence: CASSVGGGGYTF.

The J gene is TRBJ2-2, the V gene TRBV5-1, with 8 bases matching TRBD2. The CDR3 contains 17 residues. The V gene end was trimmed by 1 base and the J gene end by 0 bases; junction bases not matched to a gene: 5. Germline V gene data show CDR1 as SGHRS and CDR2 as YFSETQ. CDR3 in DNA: TGCGCCAGCAGCTTGTTAGCGGGGTGGGCGAACACCGGGGAGCTGTTTTTT. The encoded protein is CASSLLAGWANTGELFF.

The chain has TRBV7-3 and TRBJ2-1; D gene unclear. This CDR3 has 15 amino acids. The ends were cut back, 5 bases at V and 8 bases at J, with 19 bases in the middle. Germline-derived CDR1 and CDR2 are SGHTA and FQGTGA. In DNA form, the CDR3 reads TGTGCCAGCAGCCCCAATCTAGGCAGGCTCGATGAGCAGTTCTTC. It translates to CASSPNLGRLDEQFF.

This CDR3 reads CAWSVLSGSGLTATNEKLFF. Here the CDR3 DNA reads TGTGCCTGGAGTGTACTCTCGGGAAGTGGGTTGACTGCAACTAATGAAAAACTGTTTTTT. The chain couples TRBV30 to TRBJ1-4; the D is unclear. The CDR3 length is 20 residues. Germline V gives CDR1 GTSNPN, CDR2 SVGIG (reference sequence). The V gene lost 0 bases and the J gene lost 0 bases, with 23 bases spanning the gap.

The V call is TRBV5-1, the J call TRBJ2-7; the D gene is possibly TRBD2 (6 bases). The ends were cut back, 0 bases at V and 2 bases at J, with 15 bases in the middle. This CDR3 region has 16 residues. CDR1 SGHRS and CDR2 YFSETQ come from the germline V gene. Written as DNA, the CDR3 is TGCGCCAGCAGCTTGGAAACCGGGACTGGGGCCTACGAGCAGTACTTC. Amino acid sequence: CASSLETGTGAYEQYF.

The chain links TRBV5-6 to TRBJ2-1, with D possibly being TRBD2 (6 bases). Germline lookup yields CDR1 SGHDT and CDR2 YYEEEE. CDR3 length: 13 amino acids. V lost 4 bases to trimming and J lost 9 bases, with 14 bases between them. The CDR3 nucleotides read TGTGCCAGCAGCCCCCTCGGGAGACCTGAGCAGTTCTTC. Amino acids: CASSPLGRPEQFF.

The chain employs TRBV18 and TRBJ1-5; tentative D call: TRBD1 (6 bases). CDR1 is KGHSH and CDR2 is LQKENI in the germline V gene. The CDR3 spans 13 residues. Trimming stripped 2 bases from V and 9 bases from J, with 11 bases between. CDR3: CASSPAGEGPQHF. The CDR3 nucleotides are TGTGCCAGCTCACCAGCAGGGGAAGGGCCCCAGCATTTT.